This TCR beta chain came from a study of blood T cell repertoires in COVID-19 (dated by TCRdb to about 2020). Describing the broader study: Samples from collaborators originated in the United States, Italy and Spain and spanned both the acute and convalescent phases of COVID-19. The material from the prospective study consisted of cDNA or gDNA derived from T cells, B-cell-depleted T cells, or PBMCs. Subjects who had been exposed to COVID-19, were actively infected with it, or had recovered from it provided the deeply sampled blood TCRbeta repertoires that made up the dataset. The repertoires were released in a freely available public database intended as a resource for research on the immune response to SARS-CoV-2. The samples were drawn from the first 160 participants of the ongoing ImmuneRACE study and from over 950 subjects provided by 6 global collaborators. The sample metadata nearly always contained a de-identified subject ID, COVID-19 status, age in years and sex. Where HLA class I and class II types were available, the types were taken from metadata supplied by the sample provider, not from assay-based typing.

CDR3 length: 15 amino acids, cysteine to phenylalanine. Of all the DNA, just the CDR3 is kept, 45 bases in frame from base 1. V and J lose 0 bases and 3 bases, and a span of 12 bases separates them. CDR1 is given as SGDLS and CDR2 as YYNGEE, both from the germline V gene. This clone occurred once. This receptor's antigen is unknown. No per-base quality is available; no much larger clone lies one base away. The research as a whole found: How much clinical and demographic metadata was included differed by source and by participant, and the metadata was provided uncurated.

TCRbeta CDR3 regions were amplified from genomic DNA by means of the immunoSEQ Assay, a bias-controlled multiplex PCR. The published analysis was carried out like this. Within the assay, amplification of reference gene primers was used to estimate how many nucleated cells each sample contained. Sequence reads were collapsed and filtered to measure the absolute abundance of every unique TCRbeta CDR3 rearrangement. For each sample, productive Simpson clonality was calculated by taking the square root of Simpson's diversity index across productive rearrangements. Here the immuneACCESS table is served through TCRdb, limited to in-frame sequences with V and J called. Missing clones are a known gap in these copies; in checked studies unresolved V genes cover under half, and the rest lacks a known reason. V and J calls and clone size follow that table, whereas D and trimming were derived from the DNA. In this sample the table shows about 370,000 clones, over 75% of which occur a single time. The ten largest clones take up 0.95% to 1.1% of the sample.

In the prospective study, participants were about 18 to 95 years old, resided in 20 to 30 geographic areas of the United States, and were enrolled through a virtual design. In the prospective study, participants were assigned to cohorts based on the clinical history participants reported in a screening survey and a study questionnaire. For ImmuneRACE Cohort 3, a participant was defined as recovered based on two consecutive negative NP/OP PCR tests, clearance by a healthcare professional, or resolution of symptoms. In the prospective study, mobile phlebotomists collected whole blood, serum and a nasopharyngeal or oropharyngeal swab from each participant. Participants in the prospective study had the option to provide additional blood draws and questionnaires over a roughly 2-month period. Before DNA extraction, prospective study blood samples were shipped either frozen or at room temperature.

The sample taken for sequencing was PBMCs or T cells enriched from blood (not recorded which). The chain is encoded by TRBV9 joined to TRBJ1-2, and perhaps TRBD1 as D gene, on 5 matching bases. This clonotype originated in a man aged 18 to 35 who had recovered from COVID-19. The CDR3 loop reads CASSVGQGRYYGYTF. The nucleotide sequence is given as TGTGCCAGCAGCGTAGGCCAGGGAAGGTACTATGGCTACACCTTC.